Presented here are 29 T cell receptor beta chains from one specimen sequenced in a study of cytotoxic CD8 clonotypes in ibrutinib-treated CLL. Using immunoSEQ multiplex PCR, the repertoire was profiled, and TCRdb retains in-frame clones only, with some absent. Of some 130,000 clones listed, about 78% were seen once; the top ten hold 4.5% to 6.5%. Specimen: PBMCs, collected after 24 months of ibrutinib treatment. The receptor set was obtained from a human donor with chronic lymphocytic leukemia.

This CDR3 reads CASSLGQGSGTEAFF. Here the CDR3 DNA reads TGCGCCAGCAGCTTAGGCCAGGGGAGCGGCACTGAAGCTTTCTTT. This sequence joins TRBV5-1 and TRBJ1-1; D is possibly TRBD1 (6 bases). The CDR3 sequence is 15 residues long. Germline CDR1 reads SGHRS; CDR2 reads YFSETQ. V lost 2 bases and J lost 4, with 15 bases in between.

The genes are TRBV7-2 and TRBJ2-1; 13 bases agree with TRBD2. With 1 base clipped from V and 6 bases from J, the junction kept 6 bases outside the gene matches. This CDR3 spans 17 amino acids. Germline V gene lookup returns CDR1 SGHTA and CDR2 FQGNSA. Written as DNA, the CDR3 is TGTGCCAGCAGCTTAGTTGGGACTAGCGGGATTTTCAATGAGCAGTTCTTC. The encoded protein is CASSLVGTSGIFNEQFF.

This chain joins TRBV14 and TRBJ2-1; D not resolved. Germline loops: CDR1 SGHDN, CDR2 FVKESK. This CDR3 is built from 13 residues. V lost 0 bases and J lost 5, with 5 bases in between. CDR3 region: CASSQDGHNEQFF. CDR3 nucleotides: TGTGCCAGCAGCCAAGATGGACACAATGAGCAGTTCTTC.

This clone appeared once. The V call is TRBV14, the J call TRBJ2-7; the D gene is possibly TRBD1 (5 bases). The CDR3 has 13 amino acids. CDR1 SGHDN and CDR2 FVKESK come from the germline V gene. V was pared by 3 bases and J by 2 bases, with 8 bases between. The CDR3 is CASSQGRAYEQYF. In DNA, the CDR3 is TGTGCCAGCAGCCAGGGCAGGGCCTACGAGCAGTACTTC.

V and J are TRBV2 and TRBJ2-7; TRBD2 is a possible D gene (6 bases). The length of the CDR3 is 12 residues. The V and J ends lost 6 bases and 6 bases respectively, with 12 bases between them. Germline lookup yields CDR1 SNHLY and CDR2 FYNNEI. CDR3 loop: CASRNPGGEQYF. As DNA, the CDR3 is TGTGCCAGCAGGAACCCCGGGGGCGAGCAGTACTTC.

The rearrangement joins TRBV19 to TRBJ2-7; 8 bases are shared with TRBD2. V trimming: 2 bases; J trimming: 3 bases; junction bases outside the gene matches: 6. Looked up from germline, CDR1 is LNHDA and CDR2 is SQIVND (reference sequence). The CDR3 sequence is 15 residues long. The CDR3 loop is CASSINSGGYYEQYF. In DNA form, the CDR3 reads TGTGCCAGTAGTATAAACAGCGGGGGCTACTACGAGCAGTACTTC. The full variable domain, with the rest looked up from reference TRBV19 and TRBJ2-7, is DGGITQSPKYLFRKEGQNVTLSCEQNLNHDAMYWYRQDPGQGLRLIYYSQIVNDFQKGDIAEGYSVSREKKESFPLTVTSAQKNPTAFYLCASSINSGGYYEQYFGPGTRLTVT.

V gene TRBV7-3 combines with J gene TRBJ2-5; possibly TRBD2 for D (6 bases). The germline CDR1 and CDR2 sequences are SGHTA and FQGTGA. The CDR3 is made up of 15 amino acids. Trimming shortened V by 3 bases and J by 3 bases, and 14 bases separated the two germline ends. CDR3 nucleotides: TGTGCCAGCAGCTTCGGTAGCGGAGGGGAAGAGACCCAGTACTTC. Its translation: CASSFGSGGEETQYF. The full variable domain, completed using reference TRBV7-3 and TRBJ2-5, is GAGVSQTPSNKVTEKGKYVELRCDPISGHTALYWYRQSLGQGPEFLIYFQGTGAADDSGLPNDRFFAVRPEGSVSTLKIQRTERGDSAVYLCASSFGSGGEETQYFGPGTRLLVL.

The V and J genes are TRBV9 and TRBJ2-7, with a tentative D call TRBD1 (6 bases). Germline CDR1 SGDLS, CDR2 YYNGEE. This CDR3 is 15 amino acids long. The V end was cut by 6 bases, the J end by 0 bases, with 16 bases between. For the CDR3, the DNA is TGTGCCAGCACCCCGGGACATCTAAGCTCCTACGAGCAGTACTTC. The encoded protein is CASTPGHLSSYEQYF.

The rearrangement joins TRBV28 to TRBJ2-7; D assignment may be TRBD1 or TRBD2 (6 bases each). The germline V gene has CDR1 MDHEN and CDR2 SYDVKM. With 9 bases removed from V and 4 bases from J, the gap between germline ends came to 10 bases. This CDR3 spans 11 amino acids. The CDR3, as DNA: TGTGCCAGTTGGGGGGCGTACGAGCAGTACTTC. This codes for CASWGAYEQYF.

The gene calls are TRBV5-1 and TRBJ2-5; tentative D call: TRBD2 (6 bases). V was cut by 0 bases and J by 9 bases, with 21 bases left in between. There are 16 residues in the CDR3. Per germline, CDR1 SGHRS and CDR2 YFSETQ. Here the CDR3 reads CASSLVGLSDSGAQYF. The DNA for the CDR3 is TGCGCCAGCAGCTTGGTTGGACTATCCGACAGTGGGGCCCAGTACTTC.

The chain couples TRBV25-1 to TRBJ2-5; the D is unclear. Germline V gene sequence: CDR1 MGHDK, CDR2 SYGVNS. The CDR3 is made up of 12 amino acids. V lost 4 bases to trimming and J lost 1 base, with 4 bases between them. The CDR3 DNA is TGTGCCAGCAGTGCAAGCCAAGAGACCCAGTACTTC. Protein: CASSASQETQYF.

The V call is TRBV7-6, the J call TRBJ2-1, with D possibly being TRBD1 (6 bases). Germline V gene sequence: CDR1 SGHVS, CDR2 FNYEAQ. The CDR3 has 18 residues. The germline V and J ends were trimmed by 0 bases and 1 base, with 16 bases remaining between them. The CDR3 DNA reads TGTGCCAGCAGCTTAGCGGCCCGCAGGGGACGATCCTACAATGAGCAGTTCTTC. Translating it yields CASSLAARRGRSYNEQFF.

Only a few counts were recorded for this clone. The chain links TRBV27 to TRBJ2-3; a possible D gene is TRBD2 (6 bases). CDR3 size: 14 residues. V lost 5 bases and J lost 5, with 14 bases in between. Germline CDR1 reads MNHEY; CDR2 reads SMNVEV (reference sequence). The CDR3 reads CASSPPQRVDTQYF. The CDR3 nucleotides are TGTGCCAGCAGTCCACCCCAGCGGGTAGATACGCAGTATTTT.

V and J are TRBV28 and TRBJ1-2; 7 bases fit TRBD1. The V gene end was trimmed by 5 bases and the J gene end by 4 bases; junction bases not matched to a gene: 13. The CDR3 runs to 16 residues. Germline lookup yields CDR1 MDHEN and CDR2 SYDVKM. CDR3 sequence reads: CASSPRTPTGTYGYTF. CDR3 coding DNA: TGTGCCAGCAGTCCCCGGACACCGACAGGGACCTATGGCTACACCTTC.

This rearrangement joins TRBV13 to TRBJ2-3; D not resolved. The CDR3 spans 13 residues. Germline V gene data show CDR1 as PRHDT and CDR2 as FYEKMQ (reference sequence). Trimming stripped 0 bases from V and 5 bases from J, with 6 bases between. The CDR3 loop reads CASSLGRQDTQYF. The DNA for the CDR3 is TGTGCCAGCAGCTTAGGCAGACAAGATACGCAGTATTTT.

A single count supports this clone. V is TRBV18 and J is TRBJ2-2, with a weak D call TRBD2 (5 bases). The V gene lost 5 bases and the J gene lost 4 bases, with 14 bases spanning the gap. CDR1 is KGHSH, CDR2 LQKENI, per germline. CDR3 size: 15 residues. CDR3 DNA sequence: TGTGCCAGCTCATGGTTGGCCCGGGGCACCGGGGAGCTGTTTTTT. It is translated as CASSWLARGTGELFF. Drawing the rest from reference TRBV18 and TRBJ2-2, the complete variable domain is NAGVMQNPRHLVRRRGQEARLRCSPMKGHSHVYWYRQLPEEGLKFMVYLQKENIIDESGMPKERFSAEFPKEGPSILRIQQVVRGDSAAYFCASSWLARGTGELFFGEGSRLTVL.

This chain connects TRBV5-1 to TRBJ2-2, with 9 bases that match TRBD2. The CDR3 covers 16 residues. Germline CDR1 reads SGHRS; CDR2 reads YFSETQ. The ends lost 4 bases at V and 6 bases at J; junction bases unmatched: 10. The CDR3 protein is CASSDPGLALSGELFF. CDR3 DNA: TGCGCCAGCAGCGACCCGGGACTAGCATTATCCGGGGAGCTGTTTTTT.

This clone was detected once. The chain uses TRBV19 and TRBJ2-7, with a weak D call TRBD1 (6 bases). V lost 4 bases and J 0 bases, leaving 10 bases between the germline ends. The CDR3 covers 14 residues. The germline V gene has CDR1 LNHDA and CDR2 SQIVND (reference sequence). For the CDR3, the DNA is TGTGCCAGTAGTACCCAACAGGGCTCCTACGAGCAGTACTTC. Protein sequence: CASSTQQGSYEQYF.

For the CDR3, the DNA is TGTGCCAGCAGCCAACAACTAAGTCCCTACAATGAGCAGTTCTTC. It specifies CASSQQLSPYNEQFF. The chain joins TRBV4-2 to TRBJ2-1; D call uncertain. This CDR3 spans 15 amino acids. V lost 2 bases, J lost 2 bases, and 10 bases lay in between. CDR1 is LGHNA, CDR2 YNFKEQ, per germline.

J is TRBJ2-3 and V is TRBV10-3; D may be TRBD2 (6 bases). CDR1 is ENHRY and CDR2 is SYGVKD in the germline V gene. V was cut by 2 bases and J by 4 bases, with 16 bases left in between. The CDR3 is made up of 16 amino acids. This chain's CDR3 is CAISEPTGVGADTQYF. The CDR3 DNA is TGTGCCATCAGTGAGCCCACGGGAGTGGGGGCAGATACGCAGTATTTT.

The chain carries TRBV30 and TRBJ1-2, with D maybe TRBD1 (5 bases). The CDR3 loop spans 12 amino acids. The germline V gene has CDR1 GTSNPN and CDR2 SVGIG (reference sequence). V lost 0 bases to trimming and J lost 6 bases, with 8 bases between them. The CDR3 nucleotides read TGTGCCTGGAGTGTGGGGGGGAATGGCTACACCTTC. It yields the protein CAWSVGGNGYTF. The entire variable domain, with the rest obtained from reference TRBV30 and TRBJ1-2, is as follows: SQTIHQWPATLVQPVGSPLSLECTVEGTSNPNLYWYRQAAGRGLQLLFYSVGIGQISSEVPQNLSASRPQDRQFILSSKKLLLSDSGFYLCAWSVGGNGYTFGSGTRLTVV.

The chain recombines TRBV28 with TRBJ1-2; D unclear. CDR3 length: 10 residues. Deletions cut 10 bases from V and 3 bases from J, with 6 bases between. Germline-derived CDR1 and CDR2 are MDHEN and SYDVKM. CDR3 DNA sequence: TGTGCCACCTCGTACTATGGCTACACCTTC. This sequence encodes CATSYYGYTF.

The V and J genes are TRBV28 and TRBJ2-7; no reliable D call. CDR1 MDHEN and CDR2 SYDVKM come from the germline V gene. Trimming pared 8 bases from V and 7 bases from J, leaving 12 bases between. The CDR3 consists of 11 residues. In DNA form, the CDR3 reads TGTGCCAGCCTATCATTGTCGGAGCAGTACTTC. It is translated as CASLSLSEQYF.

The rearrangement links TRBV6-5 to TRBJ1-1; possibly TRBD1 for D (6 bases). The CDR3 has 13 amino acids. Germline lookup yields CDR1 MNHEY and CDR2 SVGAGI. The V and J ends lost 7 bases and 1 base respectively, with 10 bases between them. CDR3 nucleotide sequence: TGTGCCAGCACCCGGACAGCGAACACTGAAGCTTTCTTT. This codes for CASTRTANTEAFF.

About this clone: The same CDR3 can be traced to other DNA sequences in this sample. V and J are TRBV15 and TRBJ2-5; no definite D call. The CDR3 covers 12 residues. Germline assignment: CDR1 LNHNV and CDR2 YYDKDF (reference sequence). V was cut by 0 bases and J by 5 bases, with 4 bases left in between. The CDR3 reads CATSRDTETQYF. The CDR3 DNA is TGTGCCACCAGCAGAGACACTGAGACCCAGTACTTC.

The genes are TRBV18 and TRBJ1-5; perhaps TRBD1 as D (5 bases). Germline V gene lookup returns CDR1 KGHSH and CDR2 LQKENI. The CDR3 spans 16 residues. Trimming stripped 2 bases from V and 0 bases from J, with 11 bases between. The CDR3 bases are TGTGCCAGCTCACCATTCGTAGGGGTTAGCAATCAGCCCCAGCATTTT. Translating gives CASSPFVGVSNQPQHF.

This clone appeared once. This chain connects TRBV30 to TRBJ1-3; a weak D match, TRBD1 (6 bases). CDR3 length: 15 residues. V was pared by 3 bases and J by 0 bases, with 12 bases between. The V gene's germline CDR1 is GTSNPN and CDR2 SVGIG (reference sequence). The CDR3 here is CAWSEGDNSGNTIYF. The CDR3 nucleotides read TGTGCCTGGAGCGAGGGGGACAACTCTGGAAACACCATATATTTT.

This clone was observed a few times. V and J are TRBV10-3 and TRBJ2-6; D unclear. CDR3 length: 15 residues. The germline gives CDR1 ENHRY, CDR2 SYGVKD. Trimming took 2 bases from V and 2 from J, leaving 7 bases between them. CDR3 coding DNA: TGTGCCATCAGTGAGGGACCCACTGGGGCCAACGTCCTGACTTTC. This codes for CAISEGPTGANVLTF.

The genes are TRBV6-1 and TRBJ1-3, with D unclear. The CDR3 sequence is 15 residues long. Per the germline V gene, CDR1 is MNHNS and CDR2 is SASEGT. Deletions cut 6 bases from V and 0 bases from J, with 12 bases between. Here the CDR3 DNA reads TGTGCCAGCAGAAAAGCGGGTATCTCTGGAAACACCATATATTTT. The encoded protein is CASRKAGISGNTIYF.